This TCR beta chain was recovered during a study of T cell responses to AZD1222 COVID-19 vaccine. This clone was seen only a few times. Its antigen is undetermined. General observations from the study: Among spike-specific TCRs, nearly half reportedly target unmutated variant regions.

TCRdb keeps only in-frame clones here, not all; method: immunoSEQ multiplex PCR. The sample consists of around 150,000 clones, around 85% of them appearing once. CDR3 length equals 15 residues. Germline CDR1 SEHNR, CDR2 FQNEAQ (reference sequence). V was shortened by 1 base and J by 6 bases, with 15 bases between the two germline ends. Sequences were derived from peripheral blood, sampled 28 days after the second dose of the MenACWY control vaccine. This chain links TRBV7-9 with TRBJ1-2; no reliable D call. This clonotype originated in an adult who received the MenACWY meningococcal vaccine as a control. The CDR3 region is CASSLGTTESHGYTF. CDR3 nucleotides: TGTGCCAGCAGCTTAGGAACAACGGAGAGTCATGGCTACACCTTC.